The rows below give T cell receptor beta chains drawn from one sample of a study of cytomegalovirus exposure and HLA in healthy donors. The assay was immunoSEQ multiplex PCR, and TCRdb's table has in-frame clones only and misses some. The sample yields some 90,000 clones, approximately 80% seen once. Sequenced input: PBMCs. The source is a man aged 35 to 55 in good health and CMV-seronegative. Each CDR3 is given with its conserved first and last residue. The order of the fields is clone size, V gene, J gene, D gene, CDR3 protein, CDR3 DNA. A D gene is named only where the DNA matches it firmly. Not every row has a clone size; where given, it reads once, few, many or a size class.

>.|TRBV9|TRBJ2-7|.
CASSVRGGEQYF
TGTGCCAGCAGCGTACGAGGGGGCGAGCAGTACTTC
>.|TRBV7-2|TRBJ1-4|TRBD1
CASSADRGQIYEKLFF
TGTGCCAGCAGCGCTGACAGGGGGCAAATCTATGAAAAACTGTTTTTT
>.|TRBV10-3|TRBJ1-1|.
CAISDRECEAFF
TGTGCCATCAGTGACCGAGAATGCGAAGCTTTCTTT
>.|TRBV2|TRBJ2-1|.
CASRQDYSSYNEQFF
TGTGCCAGCAGACAAGACTACAGCTCCTACAATGAGCAGTTCTTC
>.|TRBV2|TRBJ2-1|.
CASSATRGLSYNEQFF
TGTGCCAGCAGCGCGACTAGGGGCCTCTCCTACAATGAGCAGTTCTTC
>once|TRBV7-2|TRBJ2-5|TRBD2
CASSQARLAVQEIQYF
TGTGCCAGCAGCCAGGCTCGGCTAGCGGTTCAAGAGATCCAGTACTTC
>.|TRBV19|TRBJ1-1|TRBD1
CASGQGLNTEAFF
TGTGCCAGTGGACAGGGCCTGAACACTGAAGCTTTCTTT
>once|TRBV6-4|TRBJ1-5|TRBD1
CASSEQGQGNQPQHF
TGTGCCAGCAGTGAGCAGGGACAGGGGAATCAGCCCCAGCATTTT
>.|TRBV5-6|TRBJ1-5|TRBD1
CASSPGQGDRPQHF
TGTGCCAGCAGCCCGGGACAGGGCGACCGGCCCCAGCATTTT
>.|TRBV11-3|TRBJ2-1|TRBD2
CASSPRTSGTYNEQFF
TGTGCCAGCAGTCCACGGACTAGCGGGACGTACAATGAGCAGTTCTTC
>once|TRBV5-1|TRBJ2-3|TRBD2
CASSLAGAGGTDTQYF
TGCGCCAGCAGCTTGGCCGGGGCGGGGGGCACAGATACGCAGTATTTT
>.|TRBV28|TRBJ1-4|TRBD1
CASSLLTTQQGAGDEKLFF
TGTGCCAGCAGTTTGCTCACCACCCAACAGGGGGCTGGCGATGAAAAACTGTTTTTT
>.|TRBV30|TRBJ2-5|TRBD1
CAWSGQGWETQYF
TGTGCCTGGAGCGGACAGGGATGGGAGACCCAGTACTTC
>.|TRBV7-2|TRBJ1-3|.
CASSLGQTSGNTIYF
TGTGCCAGCAGCTTAGGACAGACCTCTGGAAACACCATATATTTT
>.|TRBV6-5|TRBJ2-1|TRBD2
CASSFGTSGGGEQFF
TGTGCCAGCAGTTTCGGGACTAGCGGGGGGGGTGAGCAGTTCTTC
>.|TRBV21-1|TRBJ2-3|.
CASSNLTDTQYF
TGTGCCAGCAGCAACTTAACAGATACGCAGTATTTT
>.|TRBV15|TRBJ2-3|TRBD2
CATSREVAGGPSTDTQYF
TGTGCCACCAGCAGAGAGGTAGCGGGGGGGCCCAGCACAGATACGCAGTATTTT
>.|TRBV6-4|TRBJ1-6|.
CASGRDADNSPLHF
TGTGCCAGCGGGCGGGACGCAGATAATTCACCCCTCCACTTT
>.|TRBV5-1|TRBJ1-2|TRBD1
CASSFTTGRVADGYTF
TGCGCCAGCAGCTTCACGACAGGGAGAGTTGCGGATGGCTACACCTTC
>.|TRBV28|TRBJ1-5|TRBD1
CASSLGLTGVQPQHF
TGTGCCAGCAGTTTAGGGTTGACAGGGGTTCAGCCCCAGCATTTT
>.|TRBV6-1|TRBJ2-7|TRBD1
CASSANPAGTGAYEQYF
TGTGCCAGCAGTGCCAATCCAGCCGGGACAGGCGCCTACGAGCAGTACTTC
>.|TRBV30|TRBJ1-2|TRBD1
CAWSLPGGGYTF
TGTGCCTGGAGTCTTCCAGGGGGGGGCTACACCTTC
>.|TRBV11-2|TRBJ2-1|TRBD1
CASSWGTGGNEQFF
TGTGCCAGCAGCTGGGGGACAGGGGGCAACGAGCAGTTCTTC
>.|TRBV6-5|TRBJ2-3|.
CASRGGSGETDTQYF
TGTGCCAGCAGGGGGGGCAGCGGGGAGACAGATACGCAGTATTTT
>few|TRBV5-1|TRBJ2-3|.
CASSLAGVRTDTQYF
TGCGCCAGCAGCTTGGCAGGGGTGCGCACAGATACGCAGTATTTT
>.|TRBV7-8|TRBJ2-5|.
CASSLDPRETQYF
TGTGCCAGCAGCTTAGACCCGAGAGAGACCCAGTACTTC
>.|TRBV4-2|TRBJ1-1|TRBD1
CASSQGGTANTEAFF
TGTGCCAGCAGCCAAGGGGGGACAGCGAACACTGAAGCTTTCTTT
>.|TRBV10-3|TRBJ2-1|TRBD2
CAIRGVRGAGGNEQFF
TGTGCCATCAGGGGGGTTCGGGGCGCGGGAGGCAATGAGCAGTTCTTC
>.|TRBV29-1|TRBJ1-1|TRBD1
CSVQGGLNTEAFF
TGCAGCGTTCAGGGGGGTTTGAACACTGAAGCTTTCTTT
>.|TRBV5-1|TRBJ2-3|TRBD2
CASSFRTSGGGSTDTQYF
TGCGCCAGCAGCTTTCGGACTAGCGGGGGGGGGAGCACAGATACGCAGTATTTT
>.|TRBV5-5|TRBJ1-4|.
CASSRGQMNEKLFF
TGTGCCAGCAGCCGAGGACAGATGAATGAAAAACTGTTTTTT
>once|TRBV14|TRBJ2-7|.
CASSLLSRGSLLLREQYF
TGTGCCAGCAGTCTCTTATCGCGGGGTTCTCTTTTACTACGAGAGCAGTACTTC
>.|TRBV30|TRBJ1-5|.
CAWSDRTSSQPQHF
TGTGCCTGGAGTGACAGAACAAGCAGTCAGCCCCAGCATTTT
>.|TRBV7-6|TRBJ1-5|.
CASSLGHAQPQHF
TGTGCCAGCAGCTTGGGACATGCCCAGCCCCAGCATTTT